The entry that follows covers one T cell receptor (beta chain) sequence. As yet, its antigen is unknown. The data were taken from a study of PD-L1 blockade in urothelial cancer. This CDR3 spans 15 amino acids. V lost 4 bases, J lost 7 bases, and 8 bases stayed unmatched. The V gene's germline CDR1 is GTSNPN and CDR2 SVGIG (reference sequence). Assay used: immunoSEQ multiplex PCR; TCRdb lists only in-frame clones, some missing. The sample consists of about 26,000 clones, about 88% of them appearing once. Study-level findings and limits: Below-median pretreatment blood TCR clonality predicted better survival.

The sequences come from PBMCs, collected around atezolizumab (anti-PD-L1) treatment. The chain is built from TRBV30 and TRBJ1-6; 9 bases agree with TRBD1. This receptor was obtained from a man in his fifties or sixties with urothelial cancer. The CDR3 loop reads CAWTTGQGFNSPLHF. In DNA, the CDR3 is TGTGCCTGGACGACTGGACAGGGGTTCAATTCACCCCTCCACTTT.